This T cell receptor (beta chain) came from a study of siplizumab effects on memory and regulatory T cells. Of note for this clone: The antigen is undetermined.

Each sample yielded 90,000 to 100,000 assayed TCR templates. The protocol was immunoSEQ multiplex PCR, while the TCRdb copy is restricted to in-frame clones and leaves out a portion. The sample has 100,000 or so clones; 80% to 95% are singletons. Study observations and caveats: Naive T cells, seemingly more diverse than memory cells, seemed major alloresponse contributors. Sequences below about 10^-5 frequency were poorly captured, and few alloreactive clones mapped to unstimulated subsets. Treg-derived clones made up an average of around 70% of mappable alloreactive CD4+ clones with siplizumab and roughly 29% in controls.

Germline V lookup: CDR1 SGHDT, CDR2 YYEEEE. The CDR3 length is 14 residues. Trimming cost V 2 bases and J 7 bases; bases outside gene matches: 9. The sequenced sample was non-Treg CD4+ T cells sorted from blood. The source is a human donor in good health. The chain joins TRBV5-6 to TRBJ2-7; 7 nucleotides match TRBD2. CDR3: CASSFQAGVGEQYF. CDR3 DNA: TGTGCCAGCAGCTTTCAGGCGGGAGTGGGTGAGCAGTACTTC.